Listed below are T cell receptor beta chains from one sample, sequenced in a study of T cells after yellow fever vaccination. TCRdb passed the 5' RACE reads through MiXCR, listing each CDR3 protein once. The sample shows about 630,000 distinct CDR3 sequences, 9% to 15% of them seen only once. This sample comprised PBMCs, obtained on the day of the yellow fever booster vaccination. The receptors shown here come from a man in his thirties or forties who received the YFV17D yellow fever vaccine. The CDR3 runs from the conserved cysteine through the conserved F or W. The D gene is left open where the match is weak.

>TRBV28|NA
CASSRFGTWTLRESPLHF
>TRBV28|NA
CASGQYNEQFF
>TRBV9|TRBD2
CASSFDGGGTDTQYF
>TRBV5-1|NA
CASSGSGDRTDTQYF
>TRBV6-1|TRBD1
CASSPAGQGAEQYF
>TRBV9|TRBD2
CASSVAGSGVDEQFF
>TRBV29-1|NA
CSVELADTQYF
>TRBV7-3|TRBD2
CASSSLGLAGEIGHNEQFF
>TRBV15|TRBD1
CATKPDRENYEQYF
>TRBV5-4|NA
CASPDSSKGSYEQYF
>TRBV24-1|TRBD2
CATSDYGLAGGETQYF
>TRBV7-9|TRBD1
CASSLGPGTGWYGYTF
>TRBV7-2|NA
CASSLEPGYNSPLHF
>TRBV28|TRBD1
CASAGTGYEQYF
>TRBV10-3|NA
CAISESNSGPITGELFF
>TRBV23-1|NA
CASRQPRSHEQYF
>TRBV4-3|TRBD2
CASSPTSGRASRSYEQYF
>TRBV7-7|NA
CASSIGPNNEQFF
>TRBV20-1|NA
CSLKQGQTYEQYF
>TRBV28|NA
CASSFRKTARGDTQYF
>TRBV7-2|NA
CASSSDQRVSYEQYF
>TRBV7-6|TRBD2
CASSLSGLDTGELFF
>TRBV10-2|NA
CASSPTRTTDTQYF
>TRBV6-5|TRBD2
CASSYSTSGSSRNTDTQYF
>TRBV5-5|NA
CATGHPAYNEQFF
>TRBV20-1|TRBD2
CSGGLVVADTQYF
>TRBV24-1|TRBD1
CATSDPGQGKTQYF
>TRBV20-1|NA
CSARDRRDPQETQYF
>TRBV29-1|NA
CSVEGVGSTQYF
>TRBV29-1|NA
CSVDITTGINYGYTF
>TRBV7-2|NA
CASSLAAVSTDTQYF
>TRBV20-1|TRBD2
CSASHGLATLYEQYF
>TRBV5-1|TRBD1
CASSGQGASTDTQYF
>TRBV5-1|TRBD1
CASSPGQGNNEQFF
>TRBV5-4|TRBD2
CASSLAGTRTYNEQFF
>TRBV21-1|NA
CARPEAFKGQFF
>TRBV20-1|TRBD2
CSARAPSGPKPYEQYF
>TRBV10-3|NA
CAISRKEETQYF
>TRBV6-5|NA
CASSYSDRGLNYGYTF
>TRBV5-4|NA
CASSLLVSDEQYF
>TRBV10-3|TRBD2
CAISALAGGIQETQYF
>TRBV4-3|NA
CASSQDYGRPYEQYF
>TRBV11-2|TRBD1
CASSATGGTNQPQHF
>TRBV12-3/TRBV12-4|TRBD1
CASSPTTGGSTDTQYF
>TRBV18|TRBD2
CASSPAGGSSYEQYF
>TRBV7-9|NA
CASSQTGGETQYF
>TRBV20-1|TRBD2
CSARTSGSRSDTQYF
>TRBV24-1|NA
CATSDPRTYTGELFF
>TRBV7-9|NA
CASSLAGTGVEQYF
>TRBV6-2/TRBV6-3|NA
CASSYTPRETQYF
>TRBV15|NA
CATSRDDRFQPQHF
>TRBV20-1|TRBD2
CSASRGLVSAYEQYF
>TRBV3-1|NA
CASSQGGHNSNQPQHF
>TRBV29-1|TRBD2
CSVSGDLREQFF